These 11 T cell receptor beta chains were all obtained from the same sample, sequenced in a study of vaccination and CD4 T cells after COVID-19. The treatment denotes: approximately 10-day PBMC culture with coronavirus spike peptide pools or control peptides (ViraFEST assay). Cultured CD4+ T cells had their DNA profiled by the Oncomine TCR Beta short-read assay. In TCRdb, the PCR reads were re-called with MiXCR into one record per CDR3 protein. The sample records fewer than 15,000 distinct CDR3 sequences, 50% being singletons. Their cognate antigens are unknown. The source material was CD4+ T cells from blood, cultured in vitro. Every receptor here comes from a human donor who had recovered from COVID-19.

The rearrangement joins TRBV19 to TRBJ1-4, with a tentative D call TRBD1 (5 bases). Trimming pared 6 bases from V and 9 bases from J, leaving 17 bases between. CDR1 and CDR2 from the germline V gene are LNHDA and SQIVND (reference sequence). This CDR3 has 14 amino acids. The CDR3 spells CASSYRDRTQKLFF. DNA for the CDR3: TGTGCCAGTAGCTACCGGGACCGCACTCAAAAACTGTTTTTT.

The rearrangement uses TRBV5-1 and TRBJ2-5; tentatively, D is TRBD1 (6 bases). CDR1 is SGHRS and CDR2 is YFSETQ in the germline V gene. The CDR3 consists of 14 residues. The V and J ends lost 1 base and 5 bases respectively, with 12 bases between them. CDR3 coding DNA: TGCGCCAGCAGCTTGCAGGGGTTCGGGGAGACCCAGTACTTC. Amino acids: CASSLQGFGETQYF.

The chain carries TRBV11-2 and TRBJ2-7, with D perhaps TRBD1 or TRBD2 (5 bases each). V was pared by 5 bases and J by 2 bases, with 16 bases between. The CDR3 loop spans 15 amino acids. Germline assignment: CDR1 SGHAT and CDR2 FQNNGV. The CDR3 DNA reads as TGTGCCAGCAGCCGCAGAGGGGACGCTCCCTACGAGCAGTACTTC. It translates to CASSRRGDAPYEQYF.

This clonotype appeared a few times. The rearrangement uses TRBV2 and TRBJ2-3; D is uncertain. Deletions cut 8 bases from V and 2 bases from J, with 5 bases between. Per the germline V gene, CDR1 is SNHLY and CDR2 is FYNNEI. The CDR3 is made up of 11 amino acids. The CDR3 nucleotides are TGTGCCAGCGGTGTCACAGATACGCAGTATTTT. Translating it yields CASGVTDTQYF.

This clonotype appeared once. V and J are TRBV5-1 and TRBJ2-2; 8 positions match TRBD1. Per germline, CDR1 SGHRS and CDR2 YFSETQ. This CDR3 region has 13 residues. V dropped 7 bases and J dropped 6; count of bases not matched to a gene: 5. CDR3 protein: CASAGGVAGELFF. In DNA, the CDR3 is TGCGCCAGCGCAGGGGGCGTGGCCGGGGAGCTGTTTTTT.

The V and J genes are TRBV20-1 and TRBJ1-1; D is unresolved. CDR3 length: 16 residues. Germline V gene data show CDR1 as DFQATT and CDR2 as SNEGSKA (reference sequence). V lost 3 bases, J lost 0 bases, and 17 bases lay in between. The DNA for the CDR3 is TGCAGTGCTAGCCCTGGACGGCGGACTCTGAACACTGAAGCTTTCTTT. It encodes CSASPGRRTLNTEAFF.

This clonotype was observed a few times. For the CDR3, the DNA is TGTGCCACCAGCAGCGGGGGGCAGAACTATGGCTACACCTTC. Protein: CATSSGGQNYGYTF. V and J are TRBV15 and TRBJ1-2, with TRBD1 as a possible D gene (6 bases). CDR1 is LNHNV, CDR2 YYDKDF, per germline (reference sequence). This CDR3 is 14 amino acids long. V was trimmed by 3 bases and J by 2 bases, leaving 10 bases between them.

This clonotype appeared a few times. The chain recombines TRBV2 with TRBJ1-5; no reliable D call. The CDR3 spans 14 residues. V shed 3 bases and J shed 4 bases, with 10 bases lying between them. Germline CDR1 SNHLY, CDR2 FYNNEI. The CDR3, as DNA: TGTGCCAGCAGTGATATGGCAGGAAATCAGCCCCAGCATTTT. This encodes CASSDMAGNQPQHF.

The V call is TRBV7-9, the J call TRBJ1-5; D is undetermined. Germline assignment: CDR1 SEHNR and CDR2 FQNEAQ (reference sequence). The CDR3 contains 14 residues. V was pared by 6 bases and J by 0 bases, with 9 bases between. The CDR3 DNA is TGTGCCAGCAGTTGGGGTAATAGCAATCAGCCCCAGCATTTT. This codes for CASSWGNSNQPQHF. The variable domain in full, with the rest retrieved from reference TRBV7-9 and TRBJ1-5, is DTGVSQNPRHKITKRGQNVTFRCDPISEHNRLYWYRQTLGQGPEFLTYFQNEAQLEKSRLLSDRFSAERPKGSFSTLEIQRTEQGDSAMYLCASSWGNSNQPQHFGDGTRLSIL.

This chain's CDR3 is CATSVVTGGETEAFF. As DNA, the CDR3 is TGTGCCACCAGTGTAGTGACAGGGGGGGAGACTGAAGCTTTCTTT. The V gene is TRBV24-1, the J gene TRBJ1-1, with 9 bases identical to TRBD1. This CDR3 is built from 15 residues. CDR1 is KGHDR, CDR2 SFDVKD, per germline. V lost 5 bases to trimming and J lost 5 bases; unmatched junction nucleotides: 8.

This chain links TRBV20-1 with TRBJ1-2, with 8 bases fitting TRBD1. The length of the CDR3 is 15 residues. The V gene end was trimmed by 5 bases and the J gene end by 0 bases; junction bases not matched to a gene: 8. Germline V gene data show CDR1 as DFQATT and CDR2 as SNEGSKA (reference sequence). The CDR3 DNA reads as TGCAGTGCTCCCGGACAGGGCGCTACTAACTATGGCTACACCTTC. Translation gives CSAPGQGATNYGYTF.